The 9 T cell receptor beta chains below all came from one sample that was sequenced in a study of blood T cell repertoires in COVID-19. Profiled with immunoSEQ multiplex PCR; TCRdb holds only in-frame clones, not every one. The top ten hold about 0.54% of the sample, which has roughly 160,000 clones, around nine tenths seen once. The source material was peripheral blood. The source of these receptors is a man over 45 with acute or convalescent COVID-19.

The gene calls are TRBV5-5 and TRBJ2-3, with D maybe TRBD1 (6 bases). Trimming took 4 bases from V and 2 from J, leaving 17 bases between them. Germline CDR1 and CDR2: SGHKS and YYEKEE (reference sequence). This CDR3 region has 16 residues. The CDR3 DNA sequence: TGTGCCAGCAGCACATTCCCGGACAGATACACAGATACGCAGTATTTT. This encodes CASSTFPDRYTDTQYF.

J is TRBJ1-4 and V is TRBV28; 7 bases are shared with TRBD1. Germline V CDR1 and CDR2: MDHEN, SYDVKM. Unmatched junction bases numbered 11, after V lost 5 bases and J lost 5 bases. This CDR3 contains 16 residues. For the CDR3, the DNA is TGTGCCAGCAGTAACAGGGGTCCGCAGGACAATGAAAAACTGTTTTTT. This gives the protein CASSNRGPQDNEKLFF.

This clone is a singleton in its sample. The chain has TRBV12-5 and TRBJ2-3, with 7 bases identical to TRBD2. This CDR3 contains 16 residues. The V segment lost 4 bases and the J segment 2 bases; nucleotides outside the gene matches: 9. Per the germline V gene, CDR1 is LGHNT and CDR2 is FRNRAP. The CDR3 DNA reads as TGTGCTAGTGGTTCCGGGGGGAAAGGAATCACAGATACGCAGTATTTT. Its protein is CASGSGGKGITDTQYF.

The chain recombines TRBV10-1 with TRBJ1-5, with D possibly matching TRBD1 (6 bases). The CDR3 runs 13 residues. Trimming removed 11 bases at V and 9 bases at J, with 20 bases between. CDR1 and CDR2 from the germline V gene are WNHNN and SYGVQD (reference sequence). The CDR3 sequence is CAEHPRGQGPQHF. The DNA of the CDR3 is TGCGCCGAACATCCCAGGGGCCAGGGGCCCCAGCATTTT.

This chain links TRBV9 with TRBJ2-3, with D uncertain. This CDR3 has 17 residues. The ends were cut back, 4 bases at V and 4 bases at J, with 22 bases in the middle. Germline loops: CDR1 SGDLS, CDR2 YYNGEE. Here the CDR3 DNA reads TGTGCCAGCAGCCCCCCGATGGGCAGACCGAAAGCAGATACGCAGTATTTT. The encoded protein is CASSPPMGRPKADTQYF.

The chain links TRBV29-1 to TRBJ2-6; no clear D. This CDR3 spans 13 amino acids. CDR1 is SQVTM, CDR2 ANQGSEA, per germline. Deletions cut 4 bases from V and 0 bases from J, with 4 bases between. The CDR3 protein is CSVGDSGANVLTF. The CDR3 DNA reads TGCAGCGTTGGCGACTCTGGGGCCAACGTCCTGACTTTC.

The chain uses TRBV10-3 and TRBJ2-2; 14 bases are shared with TRBD2. The CDR3 is 18 amino acids. With 0 bases clipped from V and 7 bases from J, the junction kept 7 bases outside the gene matches. Germline values: CDR1 ENHRY, CDR2 SYGVKD. The DNA of the CDR3 is TGTGCCATCAGTGAGTCATCGAGACTAGCGGGGGGGATCGGGGAGCTGTTTTTT. Its protein is CAISESSRLAGGIGELFF.

This clone appeared once. The chain joins TRBV4-1 to TRBJ2-2; D remains unclear. The CDR3 runs 16 residues. Germline lookup yields CDR1 MGHRA and CDR2 YSYEKL. Trimming removed 1 base from V and 4 bases from J, with 13 bases in between. CDR3 sequence (DNA): TGCGCCAGCAGCCAAGTAGGAATTCGGAGCACCGGGGAGCTGTTTTTT. Amino acids: CASSQVGIRSTGELFF.

This chain links TRBV13 with TRBJ1-6; 8 bases are shared with TRBD1. The V gene's germline CDR1 is PRHDT and CDR2 FYEKMQ (reference sequence). Unmatched junction bases numbered 10, after V lost 3 bases and J lost 6 bases. The CDR3 has 17 residues. The CDR3 coding sequence is TGTGCCAGCAGCTTCAGCTACCGGGACAGGTTTAATTCACCCCTCCACTTT. Amino acid sequence: CASSFSYRDRFNSPLHF.